This is a list of T cell receptor beta chains from one sample in a study of blood T cell repertoires in COVID-19. Clones were sequenced by immunoSEQ multiplex PCR, and TCRdb holds only the in-frame ones, with some missing. This table holds more than 300,000 clones, 91% found once. Sequencing was carried out using peripheral blood. These receptors all stem from a woman aged 18-30 years who had recovered from COVID-19. Each CDR3 is given with its conserved first and last residue. The D gene is left open where the match is weak. Rows give clone size only sometimes, using once, few, many, or a class for an expanded clone.

TRBJ1-1,TRBV10-3,-,-,CAISLQGMNTEAFF,TGTGCCATCAGTTTACAGGGCATGAACACTGAAGCTTTCTTT
TRBJ1-1,TRBV6-5,-,-,CASRKDRNTEAFF,TGTGCCAGCAGGAAGGACAGGAACACTGAAGCTTTCTTT
TRBJ2-5,TRBV6-5,-,-,CASSYSGGEETQYF,TGTGCCAGCAGTTACTCTGGTGGAGAAGAGACCCAGTACTTC
TRBJ2-1,TRBV3-1/TRBV3-2,once,TRBD2,CASSQGTSADEQFF,TGTGCCAGCAGCCAGGGGACTAGTGCGGATGAGCAGTTCTTC
TRBJ2-1,TRBV24-1,once,TRBD2,CATSDRLAGNFDEQFF,TGTGCCACCAGTGACCGACTAGCGGGGAACTTTGATGAGCAGTTCTTC
TRBJ1-2,TRBV29-1,few,TRBD1,CSVETGTGYGYTF,TGCAGCGTTGAGACAGGGACGGGCTATGGCTACACCTTC
TRBJ2-5,TRBV5-6,-,-,CASSLGGRVNEYF,TGTGCCAGCAGCTTGGGCGGCAGGGTTAACGAGTACTTC
TRBJ2-2,TRBV15,-,-,CATSRAVGGTGELFF,TGTGCCACCAGCAGAGCGGTGGGGGGTACCGGGGAGCTGTTTTTT
TRBJ1-1,TRBV5-1,-,-,CASSLVPTGVNTEAFF,TGCGCCAGCAGCTTGGTTCCGACGGGGGTGAACACTGAAGCTTTCTTT
TRBJ2-1,TRBV19,-,-,CASRRSSPYNEQFF,TGTGCCAGTAGGCGGAGTTCCCCCTACAATGAGCAGTTCTTC
TRBJ2-1,TRBV21-1,-,-,CASSKTSGRDNEQFF,TGTGCCAGCAGCAAGACTAGCGGGAGGGACAATGAGCAGTTCTTC
TRBJ1-5,TRBV2,-,TRBD1,CASMGQGGPNSNQPQHF,TGTGCCAGCATGGGACAGGGGGGGCCAAATAGCAATCAGCCCCAGCATTTT
TRBJ2-2,TRBV9,once,-,CASSPRLHTGELFF,TGTGCCAGCAGCCCGCGCCTTCACACCGGGGAGCTGTTTTTT
TRBJ1-1,TRBV7-6,-,-,CASRVDSPWGVKTEAFF,TGTGCCAGCAGAGTAGACAGCCCTTGGGGTGTTAAGACTGAAGCTTTCTTT
TRBJ2-5,TRBV7-9,-,-,CASSLYGPQETQYF,TGTGCCAGCAGCCTTTATGGGCCTCAAGAGACCCAGTACTTC
TRBJ1-2,TRBV5-4,-,-,CASSLGSEGAYGYTF,TGTGCCAGCAGCTTGGGGTCCGAAGGGGCCTATGGCTACACCTTC
TRBJ2-1,TRBV7-9,-,TRBD2,CASNLEKLAGDVSYNEQFF,TGTGCCAGCAACCTAGAGAAACTAGCGGGAGATGTGTCCTACAATGAGCAGTTCTTC
TRBJ1-3,TRBV6-2/TRBV6-3,-,-,CASSYSTGSGNTIYF,TGTGCCAGCAGTTACTCGACAGGCTCTGGAAACACCATATATTTT
TRBJ1-2,TRBV7-9,-,-,CASSLNEGGVTF,TGTGCCAGCAGCTTAAACGAGGGTGGGGTCACCTTC
TRBJ2-1,TRBV19,-,TRBD2,CASSMTSGSYNEQFF,TGTGCCAGTAGTATGACTAGCGGCTCCTACAATGAGCAGTTCTTC
TRBJ1-1,TRBV5-4,-,-,CASSPGGASKGRNTEAFF,TGTGCCAGCAGCCCTGGGGGGGCAAGCAAGGGTCGTAACACTGAAGCTTTCTTT
TRBJ1-1,TRBV18,-,-,CASSPSGNTEAFF,TGTGCCAGCTCTCCCTCGGGGAACACTGAAGCTTTCTTT
TRBJ2-2,TRBV6-5,few,-,CASRSGLFYTGELFF,TGTGCCAGCAGATCTGGACTTTTCTACACCGGGGAGCTGTTTTTT
TRBJ2-3,TRBV6-4,-,-,CASSESAGSADTQYF,TGTGCCAGCAGTGAGTCGGCAGGGTCGGCAGATACGCAGTATTTT
TRBJ1-1,TRBV30,-,TRBD1,CAWSDRGDTEAFF,TGTGCCTGGAGTGACAGGGGGGACACTGAAGCTTTCTTT
TRBJ1-6,TRBV30,-,-,CAWGFVSGDSSPLHF,TGTGCCTGGGGGTTTGTGTCAGGGGATAGTTCACCCCTCCACTTT
TRBJ2-5,TRBV11-3,-,-,CASSLSLAEETQYF,TGTGCCAGCAGCTTATCCTTGGCGGAAGAGACCCAGTACTTC
TRBJ1-1,TRBV9,once,-,CASSPRDMNTEAFF,TGTGCCAGCAGCCCCCGCGACATGAACACTGAAGCTTTCTTT
TRBJ1-2,TRBV24-1,few,-,CATSDSPANYGYTF,TGTGCCACCAGTGATTCTCCAGCGAACTATGGCTACACCTTC
TRBJ2-3,TRBV19,-,TRBD2,CASSLTSGRARDTQYF,TGTGCCAGTAGTCTGACTAGCGGGAGGGCCAGAGATACGCAGTATTTT
TRBJ1-6,TRBV19,-,-,CASSMRSSRRRPYNSPLHF,TGTGCCAGTAGTATGAGGTCGAGCCGTAGGCGCCCCTATAATTCACCCCTCCACTTT
TRBJ2-3,TRBV11-3,few,-,CASSLLGHFTDTQYF,TGTGCCAGCAGCTTGCTGGGACATTTCACAGATACGCAGTATTTT
TRBJ1-5,TRBV20-1,-,TRBD1,CSASTGGNSNQPQHF,TGCAGTGCCAGTACAGGGGGCAATAGCAATCAGCCCCAGCATTTT
TRBJ2-6,TRBV2,-,-,CASGLSGANVLTF,TGTGCCAGCGGACTCTCTGGGGCCAACGTCCTGACTTTC
TRBJ1-3,TRBV3-1/TRBV3-2,few,-,CASSQDLLVNTIYF,TGTGCCAGCAGCCAAGATCTCCTCGTTAACACCATATATTTT
TRBJ2-1,TRBV2,-,-,CASSVIANEQFF,TGTGCCAGCAGTGTTATAGCGAATGAGCAGTTCTTC
TRBJ2-3,TRBV5-4,-,-,CASSLGRETDTQYF,TGTGCCAGCAGCTTAGGGCGGGAAACAGATACGCAGTATTTT
TRBJ1-1,TRBV10-2,-,TRBD1,CASRNRGLNTEAFF,TGCGCCAGCAGAAACAGGGGACTGAACACTGAAGCTTTCTTT
TRBJ2-3,TRBV11-3,once,TRBD2,CASSSGLAGSTDTQYF,TGTGCCAGCAGCTCGGGACTAGCGGGAAGCACAGATACGCAGTATTTT
TRBJ1-4,TRBV28,-,-,CASSPLGGGGDEKLFF,TGTGCCAGCAGTCCATTAGGAGGGGGAGGGGATGAAAAACTGTTTTTT
TRBJ2-2,TRBV4-3,once,TRBD2,CASSQGTRAGELFF,TGCGCCAGCAGCCAAGGGACTAGGGCCGGGGAGCTGTTTTTT
TRBJ2-3,TRBV4-2,-,TRBD2,CASSQGASGFTDTQYF,TGTGCCAGCAGCCAAGGGGCTAGCGGGTTCACAGATACGCAGTATTTT
TRBJ1-1,TRBV11-2,-,-,CASSLLQVGAFF,TGTGCCAGCAGCTTGCTTCAGGTGGGAGCTTTCTTT
TRBJ2-4,TRBV29-1,once,-,CSVQNLVPKNIQYF,TGCAGCGTTCAGAACCTCGTACCCAAAAACATTCAGTACTTC
TRBJ2-3,TRBV24-1,-,TRBD1,CATSDPGQGDADTQYF,TGTGCCACCAGTGACCCAGGACAGGGAGATGCAGATACGCAGTATTTT
TRBJ1-3,TRBV6-1,once,-,CASSEAGSGGSGNTIYF,TGTGCCAGCAGTGAAGCCGGTTCGGGGGGCTCTGGAAACACCATATATTTT
TRBJ1-3,TRBV11-3,once,TRBD1,CASSLEVSRGSGNTIYF,TGTGCCAGCAGCTTAGAAGTATCCAGGGGGTCTGGAAACACCATATATTTT
TRBJ1-6,TRBV30,-,TRBD1,CACQGARGPLHF,TGTGCCTGCCAGGGGGCGCGGGGACCCCTCCACTTT
TRBJ1-6,TRBV11-3,-,-,CASSANGLQNSPLHF,TGTGCCAGCAGTGCGAACGGACTGCAAAATTCACCCCTCCACTTT
TRBJ2-1,TRBV19,-,-,CASSTGLTFEQFF,TGTGCCAGTAGTACCGGACTGACTTTTGAGCAGTTCTTC
TRBJ1-2,TRBV19,-,TRBD1,CASSKDRGVYYGYTF,TGTGCCAGTAGTAAGGACAGGGGAGTGTACTATGGCTACACCTTC